The subject of this entry is one T cell receptor beta chain. Authors' methods: The assay estimated nucleated cells by amplifying reference gene primers. TCRdb keeps only in-frame clones here, not all; method: immunoSEQ multiplex PCR. The D gene and trimming were derived from the DNA, and the V and J assignments and clone size from that table. This table has roughly 30,000 clones, about two thirds appearing once. The CDR3 runs to 14 residues. Trimming left V 4 bases short and J 8 bases short, with 17 bases between. The germline V gene has CDR1 LGHNA and CDR2 YNFKEQ. The entry originates in a study of blood T cell repertoires in COVID-19. Across the whole study: Sites across the United States, Italy and Spain contributed samples from acute and convalescent COVID-19. Sources were T cells, B-cell-depleted T cells, or PBMCs; the material itself was cDNA or gDNA.

The chain has TRBV4-2 and TRBJ1-2, with D uncertain. Sequencing input: peripheral blood. The clonotype originates from a boy between 2 and 15 years old with active or convalescent COVID-19. The CDR3 spells CASSPPEGYGGYTF. CDR3 coding DNA: TGTGCCAGCAGCCCCCCCGAGGGATATGGAGGCTACACCTTC.